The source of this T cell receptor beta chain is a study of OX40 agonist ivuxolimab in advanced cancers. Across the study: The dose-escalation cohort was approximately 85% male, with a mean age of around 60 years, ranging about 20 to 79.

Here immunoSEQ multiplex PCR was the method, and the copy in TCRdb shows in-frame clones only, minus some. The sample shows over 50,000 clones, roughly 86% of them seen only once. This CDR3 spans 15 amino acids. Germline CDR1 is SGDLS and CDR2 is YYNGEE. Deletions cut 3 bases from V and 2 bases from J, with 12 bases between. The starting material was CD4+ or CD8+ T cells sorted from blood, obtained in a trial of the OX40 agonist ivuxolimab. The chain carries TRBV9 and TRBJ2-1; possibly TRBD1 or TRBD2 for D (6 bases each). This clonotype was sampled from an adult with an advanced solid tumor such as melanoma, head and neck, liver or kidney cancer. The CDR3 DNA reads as TGTGCCAGCAGCGAGGGGGGCCCAACCTACAATGAGCAGTTCTTC. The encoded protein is CASSEGGPTYNEQFF.